This entry concerns a single T cell receptor beta chain. The CDR3 is made up of 17 amino acids. Trimming removed 2 bases from V and 4 bases from J, with 24 bases in between. Germline CDR1 and CDR2: SQVTM and ANQGSEA. The data were produced by immunoSEQ multiplex PCR, yet TCRdb's version contains in-frame clones alone and is incomplete. The profile shows more than 200,000 clones, 80% to 95% of them singletons. This sample is part of a study of cytomegalovirus exposure and HLA in healthy donors. The sample consisted of PBMCs. The clonotype comes from a woman in her thirties in good health and CMV-seronegative. The chain has TRBV29-1 and TRBJ2-7; a weak D match, TRBD2 (6 bases). This CDR3 is CSVEHPGDGKPYYEQYF. CDR3 coding DNA: TGCAGCGTTGAACACCCGGGGGACGGGAAGCCTTATTACGAGCAGTACTTC.